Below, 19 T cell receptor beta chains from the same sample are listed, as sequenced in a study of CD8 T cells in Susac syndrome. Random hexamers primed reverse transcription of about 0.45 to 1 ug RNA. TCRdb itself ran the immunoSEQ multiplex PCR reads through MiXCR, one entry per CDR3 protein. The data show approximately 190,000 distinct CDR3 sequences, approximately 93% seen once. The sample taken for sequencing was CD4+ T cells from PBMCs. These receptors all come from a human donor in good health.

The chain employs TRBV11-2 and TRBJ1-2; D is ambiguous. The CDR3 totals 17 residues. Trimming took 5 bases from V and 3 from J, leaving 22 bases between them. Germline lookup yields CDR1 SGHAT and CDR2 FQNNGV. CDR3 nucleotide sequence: TGTGCCAGCAGCCGTCTTAGCTCTGCAGGTCGAGACTATGGCTACACCTTC. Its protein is CASSRLSSAGRDYGYTF.

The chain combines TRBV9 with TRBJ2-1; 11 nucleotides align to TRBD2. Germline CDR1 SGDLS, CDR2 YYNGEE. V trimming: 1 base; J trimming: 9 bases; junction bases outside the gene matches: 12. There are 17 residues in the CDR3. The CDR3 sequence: CASSVTPLAGGGGEQFF. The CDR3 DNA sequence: TGTGCCAGCAGCGTAACCCCCCTAGCGGGGGGTGGGGGTGAGCAGTTCTTC.

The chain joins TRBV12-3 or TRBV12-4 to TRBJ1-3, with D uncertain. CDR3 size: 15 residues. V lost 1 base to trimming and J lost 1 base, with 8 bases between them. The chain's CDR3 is CASSLVGRSGNTIYF. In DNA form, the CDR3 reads TGTGCCAGCAGTTTAGTTGGGCGATCTGGAAACACCATATATTTT.

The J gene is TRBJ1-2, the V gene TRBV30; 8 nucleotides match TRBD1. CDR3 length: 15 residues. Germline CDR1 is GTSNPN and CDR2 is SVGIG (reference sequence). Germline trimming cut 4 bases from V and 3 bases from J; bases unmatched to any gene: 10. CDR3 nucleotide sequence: TGTGCCTGGAACCCAGGGGGCGCGGCGCACTATGGCTACACCTTC. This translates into CAWNPGGAAHYGYTF.

CDR3 sequence (DNA): TGTGCCAGCAGACTGGACTTCGGCGAGCAGTACTTC. Protein sequence: CASRLDFGEQYF. The V gene is TRBV6-1, the J gene TRBJ2-7, with D possibly being TRBD2 (5 bases). Germline V gene sequence: CDR1 MNHNS, CDR2 SASEGT. V lost 6 bases to trimming and J lost 6 bases, with 12 bases between them. CDR3 length: 12 residues.

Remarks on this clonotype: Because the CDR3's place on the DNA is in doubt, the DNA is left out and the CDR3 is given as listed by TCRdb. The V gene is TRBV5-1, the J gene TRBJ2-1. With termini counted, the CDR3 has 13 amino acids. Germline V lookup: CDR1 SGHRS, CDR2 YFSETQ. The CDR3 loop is CASSTSGFDEQFF.

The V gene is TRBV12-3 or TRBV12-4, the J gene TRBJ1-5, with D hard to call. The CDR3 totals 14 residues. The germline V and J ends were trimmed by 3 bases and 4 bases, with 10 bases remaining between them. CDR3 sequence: CASSFRQLNQPQHF. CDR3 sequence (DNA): TGTGCCAGCAGTTTCCGGCAGCTTAATCAGCCCCAGCATTTT.

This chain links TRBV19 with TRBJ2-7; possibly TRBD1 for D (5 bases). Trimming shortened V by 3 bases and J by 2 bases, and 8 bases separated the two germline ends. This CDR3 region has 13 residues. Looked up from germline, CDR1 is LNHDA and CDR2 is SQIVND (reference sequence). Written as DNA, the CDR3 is TGTGCCAGTAGTATCGACAGAACCTACGAGCAGTACTTC. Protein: CASSIDRTYEQYF.

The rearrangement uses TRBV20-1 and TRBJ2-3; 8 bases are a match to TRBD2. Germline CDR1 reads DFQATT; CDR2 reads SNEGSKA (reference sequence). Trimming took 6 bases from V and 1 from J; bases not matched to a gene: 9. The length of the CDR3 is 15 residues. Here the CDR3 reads CSAADGRGGTDTQYF. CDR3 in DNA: TGCAGTGCCGCGGACGGGCGGGGGGGCACAGATACGCAGTATTTT.

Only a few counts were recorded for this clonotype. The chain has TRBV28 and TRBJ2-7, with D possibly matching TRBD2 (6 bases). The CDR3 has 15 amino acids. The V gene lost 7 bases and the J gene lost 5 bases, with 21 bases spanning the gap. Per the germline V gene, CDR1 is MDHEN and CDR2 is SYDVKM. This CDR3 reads CASITGGVPSHEQYF. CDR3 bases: TGTGCCAGCATCACAGGAGGGGTCCCTAGTCACGAGCAGTACTTC.

CDR3 loop: CAWSVDRATEAFF. The CDR3 DNA is TGTGCCTGGAGTGTAGACCGGGCCACTGAAGCTTTCTTT. The chain employs TRBV30 and TRBJ1-1; the D is unclear. This CDR3 contains 13 residues. Germline assignment: CDR1 GTSNPN and CDR2 SVGIG (reference sequence). V was shortened by 0 bases and J by 4 bases, with 9 bases between the two germline ends.

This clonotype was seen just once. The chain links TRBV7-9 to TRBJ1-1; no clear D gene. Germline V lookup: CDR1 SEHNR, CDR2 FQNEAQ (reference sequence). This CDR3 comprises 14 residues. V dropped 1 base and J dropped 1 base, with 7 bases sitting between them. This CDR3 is CASSLDLGNTEAFF. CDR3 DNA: TGTGCCAGCAGCTTAGATCTAGGGAACACTGAAGCTTTCTTT.

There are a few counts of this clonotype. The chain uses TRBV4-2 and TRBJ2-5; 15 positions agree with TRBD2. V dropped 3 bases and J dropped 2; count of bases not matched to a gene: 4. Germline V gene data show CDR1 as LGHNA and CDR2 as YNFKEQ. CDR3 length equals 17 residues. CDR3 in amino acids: CASSHGGTSGGQETQYF. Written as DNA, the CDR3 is TGTGCCAGCAGCCACGGTGGGACTAGCGGGGGGCAAGAGACCCAGTACTTC.

CDR3 coding DNA: TGTGCCAGCAGCGCTCCGGGACAGGGTTTCGGAAACACCATATATTTT. The encoded protein is CASSAPGQGFGNTIYF. The J gene is TRBJ1-3, the V gene TRBV7-2; 9 bases match TRBD1. Germline-derived CDR1 and CDR2 are SGHTA and FQGNSA. The V and J ends lost 5 bases and 4 bases, in that order; junction bases with no gene match: 9. CDR3 length: 16 residues.

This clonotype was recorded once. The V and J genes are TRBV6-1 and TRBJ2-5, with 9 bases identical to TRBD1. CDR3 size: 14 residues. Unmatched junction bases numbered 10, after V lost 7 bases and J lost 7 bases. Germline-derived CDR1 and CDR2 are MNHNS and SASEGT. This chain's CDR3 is CASITRGDRVTQYF. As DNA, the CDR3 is TGTGCCAGCATCACAAGGGGGGACAGGGTGACCCAGTACTTC.

Here the CDR3 DNA reads TGTGCCAGCAGTGGAGGGGGTTTGGAGACCCAGTACTTC. Protein product: CASSGGGLETQYF. The chain links TRBV28 to TRBJ2-5; D is possibly TRBD1 or TRBD2 (6 bases each). This CDR3 has 13 amino acids. V lost 5 bases, J lost 5 bases, and 12 bases lay in between. Germline-derived CDR1 and CDR2 are MDHEN and SYDVKM.

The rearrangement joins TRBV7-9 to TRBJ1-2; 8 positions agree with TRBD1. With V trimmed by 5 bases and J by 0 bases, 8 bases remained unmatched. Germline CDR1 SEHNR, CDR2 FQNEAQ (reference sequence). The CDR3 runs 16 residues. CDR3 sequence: CASSRGQGRTNYGYTF. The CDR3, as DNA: TGTGCCAGCAGCCGCGGACAGGGACGAACTAACTATGGCTACACCTTC.

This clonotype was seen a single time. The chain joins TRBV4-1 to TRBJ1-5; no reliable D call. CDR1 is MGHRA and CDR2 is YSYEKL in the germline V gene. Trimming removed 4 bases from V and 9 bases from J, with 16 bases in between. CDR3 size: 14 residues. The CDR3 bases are TGCGCCAGCAGCCCGACCGGTCCAAGTCTGCCCCAGCATTTT. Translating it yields CASSPTGPSLPQHF.

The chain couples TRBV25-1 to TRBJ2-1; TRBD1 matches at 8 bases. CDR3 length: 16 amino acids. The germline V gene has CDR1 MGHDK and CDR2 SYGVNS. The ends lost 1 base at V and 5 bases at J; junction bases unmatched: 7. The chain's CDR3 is CASSEFPDRAHNEQFF. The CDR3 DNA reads TGTGCCAGCAGTGAATTTCCGGACAGGGCTCACAATGAGCAGTTCTTC.